What follows are 27 T cell receptor beta chains derived from one specimen sequenced in a study of OX40 agonist ivuxolimab in advanced cancers. Profiled with immunoSEQ multiplex PCR; TCRdb holds only in-frame clones, not every one. Counted here are about 48,000 clones, around nine tenths occurring once; the ten biggest clones make up roughly 6.8%. Sample: CD4+ or CD8+ T cells sorted from blood, taken in a trial of the OX40 agonist ivuxolimab. These receptor sequences come from an adult with an advanced solid tumor such as melanoma, head and neck, liver or kidney cancer.

This clone is a singleton in its sample. The chain is built from TRBV28 and TRBJ2-7; the D gene could be TRBD1 or TRBD2 (6 bases each). With 1 base removed from V and 3 bases from J, the gap between germline ends came to 13 bases. CDR1 MDHEN and CDR2 SYDVKM come from the germline V gene. The CDR3 length is 15 residues. This chain's CDR3 is CASSLSPGAVYEQYV. CDR3 sequence (DNA): TGTGCCAGCAGTTTATCCCCGGGGGCCGTCTACGAGCAGTACGTC.

The CDR3 here is CASSPDRVPSGANVLTF. CDR3 sequence (DNA): TGTGCCAGCTCACCAGACAGGGTCCCCTCTGGGGCCAACGTCCTGACTTTC. The J gene is TRBJ2-6, the V gene TRBV18, with 7 bases identical to TRBD1. The V gene's germline CDR1 is KGHSH and CDR2 LQKENI. The CDR3 is made up of 17 amino acids. After removal of 2 bases from V and 0 bases from J, the junction contained 4 bases not matched to a gene.

The chain combines TRBV28 with TRBJ1-1; D remains ambiguous. The germline V and J ends were trimmed by 2 bases and 4 bases, with 8 bases remaining between them. Germline V lookup: CDR1 MDHEN, CDR2 SYDVKM. The CDR3 consists of 13 residues. CDR3 loop: CASSLRQLTEAFF. In nucleotides, the CDR3 is TGTGCCAGCAGTTTACGGCAGCTCACTGAAGCTTTCTTT.

This clone showed up just once. V is TRBV4-1 and J is TRBJ1-4, with D perhaps TRBD1 (6 bases). The V and J ends lost 0 bases and 4 bases respectively, with 15 bases between them. The CDR3 consists of 17 residues. Germline lookup yields CDR1 MGHRA and CDR2 YSYEKL. CDR3 sequence (DNA): TGCGCCAGCAGCCAAGATAAGGGGGGGGGATATAATGAAAAACTGTTTTTT. Translated: CASSQDKGGGYNEKLFF.

The rearrangement uses TRBV6-4 and TRBJ2-2; 8 bases agree with TRBD1. The CDR3 spans 15 residues. V gave up 5 bases and J gave up 3 bases; unmatched junction bases: 5. CDR1 and CDR2 from the germline V gene are MRHNA and SNTAGT. CDR3 sequence reads: CASSTGQGHTGELFF. CDR3 sequence (DNA): TGTGCCAGCAGTACAGGACAGGGACACACCGGGGAGCTGTTTTTT.

V is TRBV18 and J is TRBJ2-2, with TRBD2 matching 9 bases. The CDR3 loop spans 15 amino acids. CDR1 and CDR2 (germline): KGHSH, LQKENI. V trimming: 4 bases; J trimming: 3 bases; junction bases outside the gene matches: 3. CDR3 in DNA: TGTGCCAGCTCACTAGCGGGGGCCTACACCGGGGAGCTGTTTTTT. It codes for CASSLAGAYTGELFF. The complete variable domain, with remaining parts taken from reference TRBV18 and TRBJ2-2, reads NAGVMQNPRHLVRRRGQEARLRCSPMKGHSHVYWYRQLPEEGLKFMVYLQKENIIDESGMPKERFSAEFPKEGPSILRIQQVVRGDSAAYFCASSLAGAYTGELFFGEGSRLTVL.

The chain combines TRBV2 with TRBJ1-1, with D tentatively TRBD1 (5 bases). The V gene lost 6 bases and the J gene lost 1 base, with 12 bases spanning the gap. Germline CDR1 is SNHLY and CDR2 is FYNNEI. The CDR3 sequence is 14 residues long. The CDR3 DNA sequence: TGTGCCAGCAGAGCCGGGACGGGGAACACTGAAGCTTTCTTT. This encodes CASRAGTGNTEAFF.

This chain joins TRBV10-2 and TRBJ2-7; D is perhaps TRBD1 (6 bases). CDR3 length: 13 amino acids. Germline CDR1 reads WSHSY; CDR2 reads SAAADI. V was cut by 8 bases and J by 3 bases, with 14 bases left in between. CDR3 region: CASCFGQLYEQYF. As DNA, the CDR3 is TGCGCCAGCTGCTTCGGACAGCTCTACGAGCAGTACTTC.

The chain links TRBV7-8 to TRBJ2-5; D is uncertain. Deletions cut 1 base from V and 10 bases from J, with 10 bases between. The CDR3 is made up of 12 amino acids. CDR1 is SGHVS, CDR2 FQNEAQ, per germline. CDR3 in amino acids: CASSLGFNDQYF. DNA for the CDR3: TGTGCCAGCAGCTTAGGCTTCAATGACCAGTACTTC.

This clone appeared once. The chain combines TRBV4-2 with TRBJ2-3, with D perhaps being TRBD1 or TRBD2 (6 bases each). CDR1 is LGHNA, CDR2 YNFKEQ, per germline. V gave up 0 bases and J gave up 6 bases, with 13 bases separating them. The CDR3 is 15 amino acids. CDR3 residues: CASSQDPGAGDTQYF. The CDR3 DNA reads TGTGCCAGCAGCCAAGATCCGGGGGCGGGTGATACGCAGTATTTT.

The gene calls are TRBV6-5 and TRBJ2-1; D is possibly TRBD1 (5 bases). The germline V gene has CDR1 MNHEY and CDR2 SVGAGI. Trimming pared 0 bases from V and 8 bases from J, leaving 11 bases between. This CDR3 spans 14 amino acids. The CDR3 here is CASSYSSRAHEQFF. CDR3 sequence (DNA): TGTGCCAGCAGTTACTCGAGCAGGGCCCATGAGCAGTTCTTC.

This clone was found a few times. The chain joins TRBV29-1 to TRBJ1-2; 12 nucleotides align to TRBD1. The CDR3 runs to 18 residues. CDR1 is SQVTM, CDR2 ANQGSEA, per germline. V was pared by 4 bases and J by 1 base, with 13 bases of the junction left unmatched. The CDR3 nucleotides are TGCAGCGTTGTTTTTTTGGGACAGGGGGCATTTATTAACTATGGCTACACCTTC. This gives the protein CSVVFLGQGAFINYGYTF.

This clone came up once. The genes are TRBV7-6 and TRBJ1-1; a possible D gene is TRBD1 (5 bases). Trimming shortened V by 5 bases and J by 2 bases, and 18 bases separated the two germline ends. The CDR3 has 16 residues. In germline, CDR1 is SGHVS, CDR2 FNYEAQ. This CDR3 is CASSAGTGSYNTEAFF. For the CDR3, the DNA is TGTGCCAGCAGCGCCGGGACTGGAAGCTATAACACTGAAGCTTTCTTT.

The J gene is TRBJ2-5, the V gene TRBV7-9; D gene unclear. V was shortened by 4 bases and J by 5 bases, with 14 bases between the two germline ends. Germline CDR1 and CDR2: SEHNR and FQNEAQ (reference sequence). There are 14 residues in the CDR3. The CDR3 region has the DNA TGTGCCAGCAGCTCTGTCCAAGGCGGCGAGACCCAGTACTTC. It translates to CASSSVQGGETQYF.

The rearrangement uses TRBV5-5 and TRBJ1-1, with D hard to call. The germline V and J ends were trimmed by 3 bases and 0 bases, with 12 bases remaining between them. The germline V gene encodes CDR1 SGHKS and CDR2 YYEKEE (reference sequence). This CDR3 comprises 15 residues. CDR3 protein: CASSSSIGMNTEAFF. The DNA of the CDR3 is TGTGCCAGCAGCTCCAGTATAGGCATGAACACTGAAGCTTTCTTT.

In its sample, this clone was seen a few times. The chain carries TRBV12-5 and TRBJ1-1; maybe TRBD1 (6 bases). The CDR3 is 15 amino acids. CDR1 LGHNT and CDR2 FRNRAP come from the germline V gene. V was trimmed by 0 bases and J by 0 bases, leaving 8 bases between them. CDR3 DNA: TGTGCTAGTGGTTTGGTACAGGGAATGAACACTGAAGCTTTCTTT. Translation: CASGLVQGMNTEAFF.

This chain connects TRBV27 to TRBJ1-1; D is unclear. In germline, CDR1 is MNHEY, CDR2 SMNVEV (reference sequence). Trimming left V 0 bases short and J 6 bases short, with 8 bases between. The CDR3 runs 13 residues. Here the CDR3 reads CASSLSDFSEAFF. CDR3 DNA sequence: TGTGCCAGCAGTTTATCGGATTTTTCTGAAGCTTTCTTT.

This clone was counted once. This chain links TRBV19 with TRBJ1-4; TRBD1 agrees at 8 bases. The germline CDR1 and CDR2 sequences are LNHDA and SQIVND (reference sequence). Germline trimming cut 5 bases from V and 7 bases from J; bases unmatched to any gene: 18. This CDR3 spans 18 amino acids. The CDR3 nucleotides read TGTGCCAGTAGTTGGGCCCTCCCAGGGGGCCTGTCTCGTGAAAAACTGTTTTTT. Residues: CASSWALPGGLSREKLFF.

This chain links TRBV30 with TRBJ1-1; no clear D gene. The CDR3 is 10 residues long. CDR1 is GTSNPN, CDR2 SVGIG, per germline (reference sequence). The V gene lost 4 bases and the J gene lost 5 bases, with 5 bases spanning the gap. CDR3 in amino acids: CAWIRTEAFF. The DNA of the CDR3 is TGTGCCTGGATCAGGACTGAAGCTTTCTTT. Full variable domain (remainder filled in from reference TRBV30 and TRBJ1-1): SQTIHQWPATLVQPVGSPLSLECTVEGTSNPNLYWYRQAAGRGLQLLFYSVGIGQISSEVPQNLSASRPQDRQFILSSKKLLLSDSGFYLCAWIRTEAFFGQGTRLTVV.

This rearrangement joins TRBV6-1 to TRBJ1-2; 10 bases line up with TRBD1. V lost 6 bases and J lost 4; bases outside the gene matches: 5. The CDR3 covers 14 residues. Germline V gene sequence: CDR1 MNHNS, CDR2 SASEGT. CDR3 loop: CASSEDRGVYGYTF. DNA of the CDR3: TGTGCCAGCAGCGAGGACAGGGGGGTCTATGGCTACACCTTC.

This clone has more than one count but fewer than ten. Additional DNA sequences in this sample encode the identical CDR3. The V gene is TRBV19, the J gene TRBJ1-1; perhaps TRBD1 as D (6 bases). CDR3 size: 14 residues. The germline V gene has CDR1 LNHDA and CDR2 SQIVND (reference sequence). Trimming left V 5 bases short and J 4 bases short, with 14 bases between. CDR3 bases: TGTGCCAGTAGTTTAGGGGGGCAAGGCACTGAAGCTTTCTTT. Translating it yields CASSLGGQGTEAFF.

This clone is a singleton in its sample. The chain uses TRBV19 and TRBJ1-1, with D perhaps TRBD1 (5 bases). With 7 bases removed from V and 4 bases from J, the gap between germline ends came to 16 bases. The CDR3 runs to 14 residues. Germline V CDR1 and CDR2: LNHDA, SQIVND (reference sequence). CDR3 amino acids: CASKGKQVVTEAFF. Written as DNA, the CDR3 is TGTGCCAGTAAGGGCAAACAGGTTGTCACTGAAGCTTTCTTT.

This clone has only one observation. The rearrangement uses TRBV29-1 and TRBJ1-1, with D perhaps matching TRBD1 (5 bases). Per germline, CDR1 SQVTM and CDR2 ANQGSEA. This CDR3 comprises 13 residues. Trimming left V 3 bases short and J 4 bases short, with 12 bases between. The chain's CDR3 is CSVDGGESTEAFF. The CDR3 DNA is TGCAGCGTTGATGGGGGGGAAAGCACTGAAGCTTTCTTT. Based on the CDR3 plus reference TRBV29-1 and TRBJ1-1, the full variable domain is SAVISQKPSRDICQRGTSLTIQCQVDSQVTMMFWYRQQPGQSLTLIATANQGSEATYESGFVIDKFPISRPNLTFSTLTVSNMSPEDSSIYLCSVDGGESTEAFFGQGTRLTVV.

This chain uses TRBV5-4 with TRBJ1-2; D is ambiguous. Germline CDR1 reads SGHNT; CDR2 reads YYREEE (reference sequence). The ends were cut back, 0 bases at V and 4 bases at J, with 10 bases in the middle. The length of the CDR3 is 14 residues. CDR3 in amino acids: CASSLAATSYGYTF. The CDR3 bases are TGTGCCAGCAGCTTGGCCGCCACCAGCTATGGCTACACCTTC.

J is TRBJ1-1 and V is TRBV7-9; D possibly corresponds to TRBD1 (5 bases). Between the trimmed V and J ends, which lost 3 bases and 0 bases, there was a span of 8 bases. The CDR3 extends over 14 amino acids. Germline V CDR1 and CDR2: SEHNR, FQNEAQ (reference sequence). This chain's CDR3 is CASSFAGMNTEAFF. CDR3 coding DNA: TGTGCCAGCAGCTTTGCAGGGATGAACACTGAAGCTTTCTTT. The full variable domain, rest sourced from reference TRBV7-9 and TRBJ1-1, is DTGVSQNPRHKITKRGQNVTFRCDPISEHNRLYWYRQTLGQGPEFLTYFQNEAQLEKSRLLSDRFSAERPKGSFSTLEIQRTEQGDSAMYLCASSFAGMNTEAFFGQGTRLTVV.

The chain links TRBV27 to TRBJ2-7; TRBD2 might be the D (6 bases). Germline CDR1 reads MNHEY; CDR2 reads SMNVEV (reference sequence). The CDR3 loop spans 13 amino acids. The germline V and J ends were trimmed by 8 bases and 6 bases, with 17 bases remaining between them. The CDR3 DNA is TGTGCCAGCGCTTTTCGGGGGAGCGGCGAGCAGTACTTC. Translated, it gives CASAFRGSGEQYF.

The rearrangement joins TRBV28 to TRBJ2-3; a possible D gene is TRBD1 (6 bases). The CDR3 has 15 residues. Trimming pared 3 bases from V and 4 bases from J, leaving 14 bases between. CDR1 is MDHEN, CDR2 SYDVKM, per germline. The CDR3 nucleotides are TGTGCCAGCAGTTTCCCACAGGGCGAAGCAGATACGCAGTATTTT. It yields the protein CASSFPQGEADTQYF.